This T cell receptor (beta chain) was sequenced in a study of T cell changes during pregnancy in multiple sclerosis. The CDR3 sequence is 16 residues long. Trimming cost V 6 bases and J 4 bases, with 19 bases left between them. Germline-derived CDR1 and CDR2 are LNHDA and SQIVND (reference sequence). Assay: immunoSEQ multiplex PCR; the TCRdb copy retains only in-frame clones and omits some. The table includes about 59,000 clones, approximately 90% detected once. The source is a female donor in good health, enrolled as a control in a pregnancy study. Sequences were derived from peripheral blood, sampled in the third trimester of pregnancy. The chain combines TRBV19 with TRBJ2-1; D might be TRBD2 (5 bases). CDR3 bases: TGTGCCAGTAGATGGTCTTTGGGAGCTTATTACAATGAGCAGTTCTTC. Translation gives CASRWSLGAYYNEQFF.